The clone carrying this T cell receptor (beta chain) turned up a few times. Its antigen is undetermined. This sample is drawn from a study of metastatic and nonmetastatic thyroid tumors. Whole-study context: Repertoire data that came from the blood and tumor or nodule tissue of malignant and benign thyroid patients were compared.

Study observations and caveats: Within blood and tumor, benign nodules reportedly had significantly lower TCR beta diversity than malignant thyroid tumors did.

The ends were cut back, 4 bases at V and 5 bases at J, with 9 bases in the middle. CDR1 is ENHRY, CDR2 SYGVKD, per germline. The CDR3 runs to 12 residues. In the original workflow: Using the CDR3 differences seen across clinicopathological groups, the authors built a distant-metastasis classifier for papillary thyroid cancer, which was meant to discriminate distant-metastatic patients. TCRdb ran MiXCR on the PCR reads. These V and J calls originate from TCRdb's pipeline instead of the authors' own analysis. The repertoire holds 20,000 to 25,000 clones, with 10% to 15% as singletons. None of the patients had undergone any treatment ahead of thyroid surgery.

This TCR was sampled from a male donor with papillary thyroid cancer or a benign thyroid nodule (not recorded which). Some clones in this sample may be carry-over from other donors' samples. The sequenced sample consisted of blood. The rearrangement joins TRBV10-3 to TRBJ2-7; D perhaps matches TRBD2 (5 bases). CDR3 region: CAISGPSHEQYF. The CDR3 DNA follows: TGTGCCATCAGTGGGCCTAGCCACGAGCAGTACTTC.